The 6 T cell receptor beta chains below were found in one sample sequenced in a study of CD8+CD57+ T cells in acquired aplastic anemia. Those patients picked for sequencing had displayed CD8+CD57+ cell expansion on flow cytometry. Genomic DNA templated the TCR beta VDJ and CDR3 profiling. Using its own MiXCR run on the reads, TCRdb lists one record per CDR3 protein. The sample has fewer than 200,000 distinct CDR3 sequences, 40% to 55% seen once. The sequenced sample was sorted CD4+, CD8+, or CD8+CD57+ T cells (not recorded which) from PBMCs. The receptors derive from a human donor with aplastic anemia.

The chain employs TRBV20-1 and TRBJ2-3; D unresolved. The CDR3 is 12 amino acids. The germline V gene encodes CDR1 DFQATT and CDR2 SNEGSKA (reference sequence). Trimming removed 6 bases from V and 2 bases from J, with 9 bases in between. The CDR3 DNA reads as TGCAGTGCAACCCCCTCCACAGATACGCAGTATTTT. Encoded protein: CSATPSTDTQYF.

The V and J genes are TRBV29-1 and TRBJ1-6, with D possibly matching TRBD1 (6 bases). V was pared by 3 bases and J by 5 bases, with 14 bases between. CDR1 and CDR2 from the germline V gene are SQVTM and ANQGSEA. The CDR3 is made up of 15 amino acids. CDR3 nucleotide sequence: TGCAGCGTTGATGGGGGCCAGGGTCATAATTCACCCCTCCACTTT. Translating it yields CSVDGGQGHNSPLHF.

There are many counts of this clonotype. This chain joins TRBV19 and TRBJ2-7; 8 bases agree with TRBD1. V was pared by 3 bases and J by 3 bases, with 10 bases of the junction left unmatched. This CDR3 has 16 residues. Looked up from germline, CDR1 is LNHDA and CDR2 is SQIVND (reference sequence). In nucleotides, the CDR3 is TGTGCCAGTAGTATGAGTGGTGCAGGGGGCGTCTACGAGCAGTACTTC. Its protein is CASSMSGAGGVYEQYF.

This clonotype has just a few counts. The chain carries TRBV27 and TRBJ1-1; D is undetermined. Germline V gives CDR1 MNHEY, CDR2 SMNVEV (reference sequence). V was shortened by 3 bases and J by 1 base, with 12 bases between the two germline ends. The CDR3 is 15 residues long. CDR3 DNA sequence: TGTGCCAGCAGTTTTAGCGGGAGCTCGAACACTGAAGCTTTCTTT. Its translation: CASSFSGSSNTEAFF.

V is TRBV20-1 and J is TRBJ2-5, with 12 bases fitting TRBD2. With V trimmed by 3 bases and J by 2 bases, 7 bases remained unmatched. Germline V gene sequence: CDR1 DFQATT, CDR2 SNEGSKA (reference sequence). The CDR3 is 16 residues long. The chain's CDR3 is CSASPLLAGGQETQYF. CDR3 bases: TGCAGTGCTAGCCCCTTACTAGCGGGGGGTCAAGAGACCCAGTACTTC.

The CDR3 reads CASSLVAVSGDTQYF. As DNA, the CDR3 is TGTGCCAGCAGCTTAGTAGCCGTTAGCGGGGACACGCAGTATTTT. The chain links TRBV11-2 to TRBJ2-3; 8 nucleotides match TRBD2. This CDR3 contains 15 residues. The ends lost 1 base at V and 9 bases at J; junction bases unmatched: 9. Germline V CDR1 and CDR2: SGHAT, FQNNGV.